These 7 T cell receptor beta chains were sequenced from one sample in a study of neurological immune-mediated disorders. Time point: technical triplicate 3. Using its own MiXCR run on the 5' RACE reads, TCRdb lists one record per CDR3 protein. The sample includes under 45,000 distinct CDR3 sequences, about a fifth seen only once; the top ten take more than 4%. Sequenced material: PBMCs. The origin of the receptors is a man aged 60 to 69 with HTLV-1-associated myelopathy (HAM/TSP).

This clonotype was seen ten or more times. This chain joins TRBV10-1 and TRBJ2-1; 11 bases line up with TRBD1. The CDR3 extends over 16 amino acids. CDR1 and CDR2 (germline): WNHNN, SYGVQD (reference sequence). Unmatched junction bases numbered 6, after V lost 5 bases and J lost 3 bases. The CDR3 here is CASSRGQGGGYNEQFF. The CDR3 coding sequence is TGCGCCAGCAGTAGGGGACAGGGGGGGGGCTACAATGAGCAGTTCTTC.

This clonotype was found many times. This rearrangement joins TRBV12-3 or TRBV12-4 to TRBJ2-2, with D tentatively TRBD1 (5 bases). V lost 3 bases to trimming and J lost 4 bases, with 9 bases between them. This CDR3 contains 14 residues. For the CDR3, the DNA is TGTGCCAGCAGTTTGGGGCACATCACCGGGGAGCTGTTTTTT. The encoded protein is CASSLGHITGELFF.

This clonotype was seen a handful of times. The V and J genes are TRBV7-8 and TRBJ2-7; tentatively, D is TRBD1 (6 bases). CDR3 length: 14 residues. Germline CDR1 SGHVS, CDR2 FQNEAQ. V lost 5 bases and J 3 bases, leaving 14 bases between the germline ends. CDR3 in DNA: TGTGCCAGCAGCCCCGACAGGCTAAACTACGAGCAGTACTTC. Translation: CASSPDRLNYEQYF.

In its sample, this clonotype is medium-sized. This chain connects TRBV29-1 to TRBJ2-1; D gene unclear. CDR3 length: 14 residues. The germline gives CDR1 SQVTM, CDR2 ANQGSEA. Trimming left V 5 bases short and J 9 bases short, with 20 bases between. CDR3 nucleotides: TGCAGCGTTTCCCCTCAGACTGGACCCTTTGAGCAGTTCTTC. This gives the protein CSVSPQTGPFEQFF.

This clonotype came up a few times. CDR3 sequence reads: CSAKGVGAGYTF. The CDR3, as DNA: TGCAGTGCTAAAGGGGTGGGTGCTGGCTACACCTTC. This chain joins TRBV20-1 and TRBJ1-2; a possible D gene is TRBD1 (5 bases). CDR1 is DFQATT, CDR2 SNEGSKA, per germline (reference sequence). CDR3 length equals 12 residues. Trimming stripped 4 bases from V and 7 bases from J, with 13 bases between.

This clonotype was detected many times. The CDR3 DNA is TGTGCCAGCAGCCGTCTCCCGGCTAGCAGCGATGAGCAGTTCTTC. Translating gives CASSRLPASSDEQFF. The chain recombines TRBV4-2 with TRBJ2-1, with D possibly being TRBD2 (5 bases). This CDR3 is 15 amino acids long. Trimming stripped 4 bases from V and 8 bases from J, with 18 bases between. Germline loops: CDR1 LGHNA, CDR2 YNFKEQ.

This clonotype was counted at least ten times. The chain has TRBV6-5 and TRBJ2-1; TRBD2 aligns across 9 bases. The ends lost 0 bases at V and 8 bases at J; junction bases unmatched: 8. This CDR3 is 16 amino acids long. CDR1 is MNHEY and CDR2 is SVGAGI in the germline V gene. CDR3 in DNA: TGTGCCAGCAGTTACTCGGGAATTAGCGGGAGCGATGAGCAGTTCTTC. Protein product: CASSYSGISGSDEQFF.